This T cell receptor beta chain was found in a study of graft-versus-host responses after intestinal transplantation. The repertoire was sequenced with immunoSEQ multiplex PCR; TCRdb's copy has only in-frame clones and lacks some. The table has tens of thousands of clones, roughly 91% seen once. This clone showed up just once. Antigen: not known. CDR3 length: 12 residues. In germline, CDR1 is SGHDT, CDR2 YYEEEE. Trimming shortened V by 3 bases and J by 6 bases, and 8 bases separated the two germline ends. This receptor was taken from a human donor who received an intestinal transplant. This specimen consisted of unstimulated CD8+ T cells sorted from spleen or lymph node cells, obtained before intestinal transplant. This chain connects TRBV5-6 to TRBJ2-3; a possible D gene is TRBD2 (6 bases). The CDR3 DNA sequence: TGTGCCAGCAGCTCCGCGGGGGATACGCAGTATTTT. It codes for CASSSAGDTQYF.